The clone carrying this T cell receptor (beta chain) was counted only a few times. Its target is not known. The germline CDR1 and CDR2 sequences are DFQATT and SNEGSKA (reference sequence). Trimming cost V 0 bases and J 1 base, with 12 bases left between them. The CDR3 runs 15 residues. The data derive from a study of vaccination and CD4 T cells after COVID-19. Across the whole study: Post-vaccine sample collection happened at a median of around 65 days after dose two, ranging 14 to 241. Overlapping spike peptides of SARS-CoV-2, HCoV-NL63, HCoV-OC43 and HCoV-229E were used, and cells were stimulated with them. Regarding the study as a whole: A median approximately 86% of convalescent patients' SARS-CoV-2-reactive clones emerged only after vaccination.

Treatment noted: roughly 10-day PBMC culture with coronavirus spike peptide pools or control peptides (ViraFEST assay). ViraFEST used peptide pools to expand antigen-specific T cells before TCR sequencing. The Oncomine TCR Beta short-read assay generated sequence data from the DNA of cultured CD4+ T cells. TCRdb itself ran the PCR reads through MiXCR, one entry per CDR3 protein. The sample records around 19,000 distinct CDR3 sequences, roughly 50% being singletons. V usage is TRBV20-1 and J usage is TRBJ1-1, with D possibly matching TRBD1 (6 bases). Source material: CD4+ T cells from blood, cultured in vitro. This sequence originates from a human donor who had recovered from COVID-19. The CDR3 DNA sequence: TGCAGTGCTAGAGACTCCCTGACAGGGAACACTGAAGCTTTCTTT. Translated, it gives CSARDSLTGNTEAFF.